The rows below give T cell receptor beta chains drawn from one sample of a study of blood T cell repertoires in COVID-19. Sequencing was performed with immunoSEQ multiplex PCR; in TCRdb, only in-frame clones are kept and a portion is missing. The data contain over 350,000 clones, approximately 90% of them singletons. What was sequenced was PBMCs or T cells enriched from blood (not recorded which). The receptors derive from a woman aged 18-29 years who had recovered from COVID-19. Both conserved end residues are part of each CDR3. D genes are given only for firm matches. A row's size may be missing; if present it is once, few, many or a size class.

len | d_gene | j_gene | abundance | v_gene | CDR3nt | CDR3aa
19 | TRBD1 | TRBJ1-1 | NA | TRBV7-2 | TGTGCCAGCAGCCCATCGCAGATTAGGACAGGGCTCACCTTCACTGAAGCTTTCTTT | CASSPSQIRTGLTFTEAFF
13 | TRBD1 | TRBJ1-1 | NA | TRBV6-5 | TGTGCCAGCAATCGGGACAGGAGGACTGAAGCTTTCTTT | CASNRDRRTEAFF
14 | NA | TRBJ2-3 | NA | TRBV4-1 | TGCGCCAGCAGCCAAGGGCCCGGGGCAGATACGCAGTATTTT | CASSQGPGADTQYF
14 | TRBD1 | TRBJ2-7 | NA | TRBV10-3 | TGTGCCATCAGCGGAGACAGGGTACCCTACGAGCAGTACTTC | CAISGDRVPYEQYF
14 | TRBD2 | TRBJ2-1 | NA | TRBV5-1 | TGCGCCAGCAGCCAAGGGACTAGTAGCAATGAGCAGTTCTTC | CASSQGTSSNEQFF
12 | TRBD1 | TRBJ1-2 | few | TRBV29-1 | TGCAGCGTTACAGGGGGATATTTTGGCTACACCTTC | CSVTGGYFGYTF
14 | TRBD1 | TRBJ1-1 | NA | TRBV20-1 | TGCAGTGCTAGTAGGGACAGGTACTCCACTGAAGCTTTCTTT | CSASRDRYSTEAFF
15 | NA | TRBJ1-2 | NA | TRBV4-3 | TGCGCCAGCAGCCACCGGACAGCGGGGGCCTATGGCTACACCTTC | CASSHRTAGAYGYTF
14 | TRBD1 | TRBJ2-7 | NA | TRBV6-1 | TGTGCCAGCAGTGAAGCCGGGACAGCCTACGAGCAGTACTTC | CASSEAGTAYEQYF
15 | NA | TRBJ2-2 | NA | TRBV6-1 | TGTGCCAGCAGTGAAACAGCAACGAACACCGGGGAGCTGTTTTTT | CASSETATNTGELFF
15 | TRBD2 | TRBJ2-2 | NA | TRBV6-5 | TGTGCCAGCAGGAAGGGACTAGTAAGCACCGGGGAGCTGTTTTTT | CASRKGLVSTGELFF
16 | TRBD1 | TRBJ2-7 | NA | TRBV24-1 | TGTGCCACCAGTGATCTCGGGACAGGGGGTTTACACGAGCAGTACTTC | CATSDLGTGGLHEQYF
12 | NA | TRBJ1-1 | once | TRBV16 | TGTGCCAGCAGCCCTATTACCACTGAAGCTTTCTTT | CASSPITTEAFF
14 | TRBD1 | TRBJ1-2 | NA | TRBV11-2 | TGTGCCAGCAGCCCGGGGACAGCTCCCTATGGCTACACCTTC | CASSPGTAPYGYTF
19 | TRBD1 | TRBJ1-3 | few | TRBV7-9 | TGTGCCAGCAGCTTCGGACAGGGCGTTATCGGGGGCTCTGGAAACACCATATATTTT | CASSFGQGVIGGSGNTIYF
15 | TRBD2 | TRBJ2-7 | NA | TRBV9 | TGTGCCAGCAGCTTTCGGGTAGCGGGGCTCTACGAGCAGTACTTC | CASSFRVAGLYEQYF